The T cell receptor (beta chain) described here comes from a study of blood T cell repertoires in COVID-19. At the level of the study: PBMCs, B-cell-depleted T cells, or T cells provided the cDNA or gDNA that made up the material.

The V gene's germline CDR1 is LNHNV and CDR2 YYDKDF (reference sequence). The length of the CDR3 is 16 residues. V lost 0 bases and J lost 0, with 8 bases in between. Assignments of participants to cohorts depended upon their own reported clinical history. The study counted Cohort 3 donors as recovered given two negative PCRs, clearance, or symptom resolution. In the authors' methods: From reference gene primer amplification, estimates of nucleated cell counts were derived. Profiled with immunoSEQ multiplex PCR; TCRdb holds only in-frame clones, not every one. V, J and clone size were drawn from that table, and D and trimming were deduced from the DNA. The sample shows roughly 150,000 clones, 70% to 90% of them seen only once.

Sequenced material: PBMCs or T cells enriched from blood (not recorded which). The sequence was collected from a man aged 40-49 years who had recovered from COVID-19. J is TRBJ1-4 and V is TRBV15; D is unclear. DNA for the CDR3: TGTGCCACCAGCAGAGAGTCCCGGGCAACTAATGAAAAACTGTTTTTT. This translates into CATSRESRATNEKLFF.